This TCR beta chain was found in a study of T cell responses to AZD1222 COVID-19 vaccine. General study points: Every sample of the repertoires postdated the peak T cell response. With two AZD1222 doses given, Spike-specific TCR breadth and depth both rose. Mapped onto spike, vaccine-associated CD4 TCRs spanned it and were dominant at 160-218 and 743-854.

This clone has only one observation. What it binds is unknown. The CDR3 extends over 14 amino acids. Germline CDR1 is LGHDT and CDR2 is YNNKEL (reference sequence). The V segment lost 4 bases and the J segment 4 bases; nucleotides outside the gene matches: 6. Only in-frame clones appear in the TCRdb table, and some are missing; sequencing was by immunoSEQ multiplex PCR. The table lists 140,000 to 150,000 clones, 75% to 90% of them singletons. The chain recombines TRBV3-1 (or the pseudogene TRBV3-2) with TRBJ2-7; 8 bases align to TRBD2. This TCR came from an adult in good health. This sample comprised peripheral blood, obtained on day 0 of AZD1222 vaccination. CDR3 DNA: TGTGCCAGCAGCCCGGGGGGGACCGATTACGAGCAGTACTTC. This gives the protein CASSPGGTDYEQYF.